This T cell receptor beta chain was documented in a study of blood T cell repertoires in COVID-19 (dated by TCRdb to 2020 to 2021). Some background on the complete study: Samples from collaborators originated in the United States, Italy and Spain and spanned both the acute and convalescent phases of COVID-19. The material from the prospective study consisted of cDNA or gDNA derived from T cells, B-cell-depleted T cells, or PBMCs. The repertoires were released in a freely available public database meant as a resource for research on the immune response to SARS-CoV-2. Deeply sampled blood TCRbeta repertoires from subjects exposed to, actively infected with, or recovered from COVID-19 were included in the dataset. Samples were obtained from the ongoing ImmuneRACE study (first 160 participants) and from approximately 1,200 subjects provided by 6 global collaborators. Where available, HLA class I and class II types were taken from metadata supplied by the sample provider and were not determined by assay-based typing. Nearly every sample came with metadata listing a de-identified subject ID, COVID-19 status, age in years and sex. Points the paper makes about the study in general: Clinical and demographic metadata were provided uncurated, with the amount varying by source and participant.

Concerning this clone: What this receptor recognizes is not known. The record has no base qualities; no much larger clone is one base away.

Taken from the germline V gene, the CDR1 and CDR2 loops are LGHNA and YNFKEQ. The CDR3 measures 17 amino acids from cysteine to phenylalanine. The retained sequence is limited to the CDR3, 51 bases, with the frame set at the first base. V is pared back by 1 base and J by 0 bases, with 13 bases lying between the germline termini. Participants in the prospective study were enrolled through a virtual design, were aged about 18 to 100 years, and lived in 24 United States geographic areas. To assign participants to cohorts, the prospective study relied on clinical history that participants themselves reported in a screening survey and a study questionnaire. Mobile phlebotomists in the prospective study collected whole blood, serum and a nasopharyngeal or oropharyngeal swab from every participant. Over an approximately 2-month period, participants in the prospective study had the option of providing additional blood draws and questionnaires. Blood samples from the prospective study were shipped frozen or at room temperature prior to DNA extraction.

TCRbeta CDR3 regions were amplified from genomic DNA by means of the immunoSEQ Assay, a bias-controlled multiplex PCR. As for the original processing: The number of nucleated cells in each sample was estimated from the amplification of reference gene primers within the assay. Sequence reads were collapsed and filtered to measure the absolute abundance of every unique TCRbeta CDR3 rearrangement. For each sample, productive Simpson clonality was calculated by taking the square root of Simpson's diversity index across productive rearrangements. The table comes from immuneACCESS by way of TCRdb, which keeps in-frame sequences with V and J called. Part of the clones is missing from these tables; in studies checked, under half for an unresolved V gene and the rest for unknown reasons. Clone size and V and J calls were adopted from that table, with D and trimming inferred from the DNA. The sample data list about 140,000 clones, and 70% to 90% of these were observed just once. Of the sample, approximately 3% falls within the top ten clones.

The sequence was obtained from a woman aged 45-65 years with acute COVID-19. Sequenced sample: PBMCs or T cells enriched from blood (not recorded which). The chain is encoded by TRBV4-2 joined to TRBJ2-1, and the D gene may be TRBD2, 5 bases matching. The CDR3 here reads CASSQGEFISSYNEQFF. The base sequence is TGTGCCAGCAGCCAAGGGGAGTTTATTAGCTCCTACAATGAGCAGTTCTTC.